This T cell receptor (beta chain) appears in the sequencing data of a study of T cells in Graves' hyperthyroidism and ophthalmopathy. CDR1 SEHNR and CDR2 FQNEAQ come from the germline V gene (reference sequence). V shed 6 bases and J 5 bases; nucleotides not matched to a gene: 8. This CDR3 contains 15 residues. From RNA transcripts, TCR beta CDR3 regions were amplified. The TCR CDR3 first-round RT-PCR relied on the HTBI primer set. Using its own MiXCR run on the multiplex PCR reads, TCRdb lists one record per CDR3 protein. The profile covers approximately 640,000 distinct CDR3 sequences, with around 15% appearing a single time and 3.5% to 4% taken by the ten largest.

The V and J genes are TRBV7-9 and TRBJ2-3; 10 positions match TRBD2. Sample: blood. This sequence originates from a young woman with Graves' hyperthyroidism. This CDR3 is CASSLLAGIQDTQYF. The DNA of the CDR3 is TGTGCCAGCAGTTTACTAGCGGGAATACAAGATACGCAGTATTTT.